The clone carrying this T cell receptor beta chain has a handful of counts. Per the original methods: It was from reference gene primer amplification that nucleated cell counts were estimated. The protocol was immunoSEQ multiplex PCR, while the TCRdb copy is restricted to in-frame clones and leaves out a portion. V and J calls and clone size follow that table, whereas D and trimming were derived from the DNA. The sample has roughly 180,000 clones; around four fifths are singletons. The age range of participants was about 18 to 95 years, with residence in about two dozen US areas. The study assigned cohorts using participant-reported clinical history. This record comes from a study of blood T cell repertoires in COVID-19. There are 15 residues in the CDR3. V gave up 4 bases and J gave up 1 base; unmatched junction bases: 4. Germline loops: CDR1 SGHRS, CDR2 YFSETQ.

The receptor's source is a woman aged 45-60 years in a cohort exposed to, infected with or recovered from COVID-19 (not recorded which). The chain uses TRBV5-1 and TRBJ1-1, with 10 bases matching TRBD1. Source material: PBMCs or T cells enriched from blood (not recorded which). For the CDR3, the DNA is TGCGCCAGCAGCGGTAGGGACAGGGGGAACACTGAAGCTTTCTTT. Translation gives CASSGRDRGNTEAFF. The full variable domain, in which reference TRBV5-1 and TRBJ1-1 provide the parts outside the CDR3, is KAGVTQTPRYLIKTRGQQVTLSCSPISGHRSVSWYQQTPGQGLQFLFEYFSETQRNKGNFPGRFSGRQFSNSRSEMNVSTLELGDSALYLCASSGRDRGNTEAFFGQGTRLTVV.